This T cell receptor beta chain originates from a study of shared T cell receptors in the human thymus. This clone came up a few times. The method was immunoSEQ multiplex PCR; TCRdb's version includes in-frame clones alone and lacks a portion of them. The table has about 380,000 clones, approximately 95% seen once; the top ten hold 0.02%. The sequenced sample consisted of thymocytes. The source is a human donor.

This CDR3 is CASNPSGTSFYEQYF. DNA of the CDR3: TGTGCCAGCAATCCTTCCGGGACTAGTTTCTACGAGCAGTACTTC. The chain uses TRBV28 and TRBJ2-7, with 8 bases that match TRBD2. The CDR3 spans 15 residues. Germline CDR1 is MDHEN and CDR2 is SYDVKM. V lost 7 bases, J lost 3 bases, and 11 bases stayed unmatched.